Below are 25 T cell receptor beta chains sequenced from a single sample in a study of cytomegalovirus exposure and HLA in healthy donors. The PCR made use of 60 Vbeta and 13 Jbeta primers. Measured with immunoSEQ multiplex PCR; TCRdb has only the in-frame clones, and not every one. This table holds roughly 200,000 clones, about three quarters found once. The sequenced sample was PBMCs. Receptors were obtained from a woman between 55 and 75 years old in good health and CMV-seropositive.

The J gene is TRBJ1-5, the V gene TRBV29-1; TRBD1 agrees at 9 bases. J was trimmed by 6 bases and V by 6 bases; bases with no gene match: 3. Germline V gene data show CDR1 as SQVTM and CDR2 as ANQGSEA. The CDR3 sequence is 12 residues long. For the CDR3, the DNA is TGCAGCGTAGTGGACAGGGGTCAGCCCCAGCATTTT. Amino acids: CSVVDRGQPQHF.

This rearrangement joins TRBV5-5 to TRBJ2-1; TRBD2 matches 10 bases. Trimming at V came to 4 bases and at J to 7 bases, leaving 14 bases not matched to a gene. Germline assignment: CDR1 SGHKS and CDR2 YYEKEE (reference sequence). The CDR3 sequence is 17 residues long. The DNA of the CDR3 is TGTGCCAGCAGCCGGGCCCTCGGGCTAGCGGGAGAGAATGAGCAGTTCTTC. Residues: CASSRALGLAGENEQFF.

The J gene is TRBJ1-2, the V gene TRBV28; 7 bases are a match to TRBD1. The CDR3 loop spans 15 amino acids. Germline CDR1 reads MDHEN; CDR2 reads SYDVKM. V shed 6 bases, J shed 6 bases, and the junction held 13 bases outside the gene matches. CDR3 bases: TGTGCCAGCAGCCCGGGACAGCCCGTTCTTCATGGCTACACCTTC. It specifies CASSPGQPVLHGYTF.

The rearrangement uses TRBV19 and TRBJ2-7; the match to TRBD1 covers 9 bases. Trimming cost V 2 bases and J 5 bases; bases outside gene matches: 16. The CDR3 extends over 18 amino acids. Germline CDR1 and CDR2: LNHDA and SQIVND (reference sequence). CDR3 sequence: CASSIIVGGTGPLNEQYF. The CDR3 DNA reads TGTGCCAGTAGTATAATCGTCGGCGGGACAGGGCCCTTAAACGAGCAGTACTTC.

This CDR3 is CSADRSIPSGQGEDTQYF. The CDR3 DNA is TGCAGCGCCGACCGATCGATTCCATCGGGACAGGGAGAAGATACGCAGTATTTT. This chain joins TRBV29-1 and TRBJ2-3; TRBD1 agrees at 9 bases. Trimming took 7 bases from V and 5 from J; bases not matched to a gene: 22. The CDR3 spans 18 residues. CDR1 and CDR2 from the germline V gene are SQVTM and ANQGSEA.

The gene calls are TRBV11-2 and TRBJ1-6, with D perhaps matching TRBD1 (6 bases). In germline, CDR1 is SGHAT, CDR2 FQNNGV. This CDR3 is 16 amino acids long. Deletions cut 6 bases from V and 0 bases from J, with 12 bases between. The CDR3, as DNA: TGTGCCAGCAGTTTTCAGGGGAGCTCCTATAATTCACCCCTCCACTTT. The encoded protein is CASSFQGSSYNSPLHF.

V and J are TRBV6-5 and TRBJ2-4, with 7 bases identical to TRBD2. The CDR3 contains 14 residues. Germline trimming cut 5 bases from V and 4 bases from J; bases unmatched to any gene: 5. CDR1 and CDR2 from the germline V gene are MNHEY and SVGAGI. This CDR3 reads CASSRAGVKNIQYF. For the CDR3, the DNA is TGTGCCAGCAGTCGTGCGGGAGTGAAAAACATTCAGTACTTC.

The CDR3: CASSYPQGNTEAFF. Here the CDR3 DNA reads TGTGCCAGCAGTTACCCACAGGGAAACACTGAAGCTTTCTTT. The chain combines TRBV6-6 with TRBJ1-1; D may be TRBD1 (6 bases). The germline V and J ends were trimmed by 2 bases and 2 bases, with 9 bases remaining between them. CDR3 size: 14 residues. The V gene's germline CDR1 is MNHNY and CDR2 SVGAGI (reference sequence).

CDR3 region: CASTDYESGQISGNTIYF. The CDR3 bases are TGTGCCAGCACCGATTACGAATCGGGACAGATCTCTGGAAACACCATATATTTT. The rearrangement uses TRBV5-5 and TRBJ1-3, with 7 bases fitting TRBD1. CDR1 is SGHKS, CDR2 YYEKEE, per germline (reference sequence). This CDR3 comprises 18 residues. V was clipped by 6 bases and J by 0 bases; unmatched bases: 15.

Of note for this clone: The same CDR3 can be traced to other DNA sequences in this sample. The chain combines TRBV27 with TRBJ2-4; 9 positions agree with TRBD2. The CDR3 covers 17 residues. Per the germline V gene, CDR1 is MNHEY and CDR2 is SMNVEV (reference sequence). Unmatched junction bases numbered 8, after V lost 4 bases and J lost 1 base. The CDR3 spells CASSSPPRGGAKNIQYF. The CDR3 nucleotides read TGTGCCAGCAGTTCACCCCCGCGGGGGGGGGCCAAAAACATTCAGTACTTC.

This sequence joins TRBV7-9 and TRBJ2-5, with D unclear. V lost 2 bases to trimming and J lost 1 base, with 8 bases between them. The germline gives CDR1 SEHNR, CDR2 FQNEAQ (reference sequence). CDR3 length: 14 amino acids. CDR3 region: CASSLYSSQETQYF. In DNA form, the CDR3 reads TGTGCCAGCAGCTTATACAGCTCCCAAGAGACCCAGTACTTC.

This clone was recorded once. The chain's CDR3 is CASSLSAGSSDTQYF. In DNA form, the CDR3 reads TGCGCCAGCAGCTTGTCTGCGGGGAGCAGCGATACGCAGTATTTT. This sequence joins TRBV5-1 and TRBJ2-3; a weak D match, TRBD2 (6 bases). V was cut by 1 base and J by 6 bases, with 15 bases left in between. Germline V CDR1 and CDR2: SGHRS, YFSETQ. The CDR3 loop spans 15 amino acids. Supplemented by reference TRBV5-1 and TRBJ2-3, the full variable domain reads KAGVTQTPRYLIKTRGQQVTLSCSPISGHRSVSWYQQTPGQGLQFLFEYFSETQRNKGNFPGRFSGRQFSNSRSEMNVSTLELGDSALYLCASSLSAGSSDTQYFGPGTRLTVL.

The rearrangement joins TRBV18 to TRBJ1-1, with a weak D call TRBD1 (5 bases). Trimming removed 3 bases at V and 5 bases at J, with 16 bases between. Germline loops: CDR1 KGHSH, CDR2 LQKENI. The CDR3 runs to 15 residues. CDR3 sequence reads: CASSPPLRGGTEAFF. In DNA, the CDR3 is TGTGCCAGCTCACCGCCCCTGAGGGGAGGGACTGAAGCTTTCTTT.

In regard to this clone: Mismatch with germline at one junction end may stem from a read error. This chain uses TRBV27 with TRBJ2-7; a weak D match, TRBD2 (7 bases). The CDR3 extends over 15 amino acids. CDR1 and CDR2 (germline): MNHEY, SMNVEV (reference sequence). Here the CDR3 reads CASRVLGGVGYGQYF. The CDR3 bases are TGTGCCAGCAGGGTCCTAGGGGGGGTAGGCTACGGGCAGTACTTC.

J is TRBJ2-7 and V is TRBV5-1; 14 bases map to TRBD2. There are 17 residues in the CDR3. The J segment lost 0 bases and the V segment lost 3 bases, leaving 5 bases of the junction unmatched. CDR1 SGHRS and CDR2 YFSETQ come from the germline V gene. The CDR3 region is CASSYGTSGGLSYEQYF. CDR3 nucleotides: TGCGCCAGCAGCTATGGGACTAGCGGGGGTCTCTCCTACGAGCAGTACTTC. Using reference TRBV5-1 and TRBJ2-7 for the parts outside the CDR3, the full variable domain is KAGVTQTPRYLIKTRGQQVTLSCSPISGHRSVSWYQQTPGQGLQFLFEYFSETQRNKGNFPGRFSGRQFSNSRSEMNVSTLELGDSALYLCASSYGTSGGLSYEQYFGPGTRLTVT.

V usage is TRBV5-6 and J usage is TRBJ2-7; weak D call: TRBD2 (5 bases). V gave up 2 bases and J gave up 3 bases, with 12 bases separating them. There are 14 residues in the CDR3. CDR1 is SGHDT, CDR2 YYEEEE, per germline. The CDR3 region has the DNA TGTGCCAGCAGCTTTCCCGGGATTTTCTACGAGCAGTACTTC. It translates to CASSFPGIFYEQYF.

J is TRBJ1-6 and V is TRBV19; TRBD1 matches at 9 bases. Trimming at V came to 7 bases and at J to 0 bases, leaving 10 bases not matched to a gene. The germline V gene encodes CDR1 LNHDA and CDR2 SQIVND (reference sequence). This CDR3 has 18 residues. The CDR3 spells CASTPLGQGSSYNSPLHF. CDR3 in DNA: TGTGCCAGTACCCCTCTGGGACAGGGAAGCTCCTATAATTCACCCCTCCACTTT.

The chain joins TRBV27 to TRBJ2-1, with 9 bases lining up with TRBD1. V trimming: 6 bases; J trimming: 6 bases; junction bases outside the gene matches: 3. The CDR3 totals 13 residues. Germline V gives CDR1 MNHEY, CDR2 SMNVEV (reference sequence). In DNA, the CDR3 is TGTGCCAGCAGATCGACAGGGGGCAATGAGCAGTTCTTC. It is translated as CASRSTGGNEQFF.

J is TRBJ2-2 and V is TRBV19, with 8 bases identical to TRBD2. Germline V lookup: CDR1 LNHDA, CDR2 SQIVND (reference sequence). The CDR3 is made up of 13 amino acids. The trim removed 10 bases at V and 6 bases at J, leaving 7 bases unmatched. The CDR3 sequence: CAISPGGAGELFF. The CDR3 nucleotides are TGTGCCATCTCCCCGGGGGGGGCCGGGGAGCTGTTTTTT.

The rearrangement joins TRBV30 to TRBJ1-1; D possibly corresponds to TRBD1 (6 bases). The CDR3 contains 14 residues. Trimming took off 6 bases at V and 1 base at J, with 15 bases between the two ends. CDR1 and CDR2 from the germline V gene are GTSNPN and SVGIG (reference sequence). CDR3 sequence (DNA): TGTGCCTGCAAACCGGGACAACCGAACACTGAAGCTTTCTTT. This gives the protein CACKPGQPNTEAFF.

The rearrangement joins TRBV27 to TRBJ2-7; 7 bases match TRBD1. CDR1 and CDR2 (germline): MNHEY, SMNVEV (reference sequence). The V gene end was trimmed by 5 bases and the J gene end by 5 bases; junction bases not matched to a gene: 9. The CDR3 sequence is 14 residues long. CDR3 sequence (DNA): TGTGCCAGCAGTCCCAGGACAGGTGGGGACGAGCAGTACTTC. Translation gives CASSPRTGGDEQYF.

The CDR3 region has the DNA TGCGCCAGCAGCCTTGGACTGAACAATGAGCAGTTCTTC. This codes for CASSLGLNNEQFF. The chain uses TRBV5-1 and TRBJ2-1; possibly TRBD2 for D (5 bases). The CDR3 covers 13 residues. With 4 bases removed from V and 5 bases from J, the gap between germline ends came to 10 bases. Germline V gene sequence: CDR1 SGHRS, CDR2 YFSETQ.

This chain uses TRBV19 with TRBJ1-1; the match to TRBD1 covers 8 bases. J was trimmed by 6 bases and V by 5 bases; bases with no gene match: 11. Germline CDR1 is LNHDA and CDR2 is SQIVND (reference sequence). The CDR3 is 15 amino acids. CDR3 region: CASSEQQGVGSEAFF. DNA of the CDR3: TGTGCCAGTAGTGAGCAACAGGGGGTTGGGTCTGAAGCTTTCTTT.

The chain combines TRBV30 with TRBJ1-6; D might be TRBD1 (5 bases). The V and J ends lost 3 bases and 7 bases respectively, with 19 bases between them. The V gene's germline CDR1 is GTSNPN and CDR2 SVGIG (reference sequence). This CDR3 contains 16 residues. The CDR3 is CAWRIGGGSANSPLHF. The DNA for the CDR3 is TGTGCCTGGAGGATCGGGGGGGGATCTGCGAATTCACCCCTCCACTTT.

The table lists this clone with a few counts. V gene TRBV6-5 combines with J gene TRBJ1-4; TRBD1 matches at 7 bases. Germline V gene lookup returns CDR1 MNHEY and CDR2 SVGAGI. The J segment lost 5 bases and the V segment lost 6 bases, leaving 6 bases of the junction unmatched. The CDR3 is 14 amino acids. Here the CDR3 DNA reads TGTGCCAGCAGGCGCCCGGGACAGAATGAAAAACTGTTTTTT. Residues: CASRRPGQNEKLFF.